This T cell receptor beta chain was captured in a study of blood T cell repertoires in COVID-19 (dated by TCRdb to 2020 to 2021). About the study as a whole: Samples from collaborators originated in the United States, Italy and Spain and spanned both the acute and convalescent phases of COVID-19. The prospective study material was composed of cDNA or gDNA derived from T cells, B-cell-depleted T cells, or PBMCs. Subjects who had been exposed to COVID-19, were actively infected with it, or had recovered from it provided the deeply sampled blood TCRbeta repertoires that made up the dataset. The repertoires were released in a freely available public database intended as a resource for research on the immune response to SARS-CoV-2. The samples were drawn from the first 160 participants of the ongoing ImmuneRACE study and from 950 to 1,500 subjects provided by 6 global collaborators. Sample metadata almost always included a de-identified subject ID, COVID-19 status, age in years and sex. Where available, HLA class I and class II types were taken from metadata supplied by the sample provider and were not determined by assay-based typing.

Unmatched junction bases come to 6, with V trimmed by 0 bases and J by 1 base. CDR1 SGHNT and CDR2 YYREEE are derived from the germline V gene (reference sequence). There are 17 amino acids in the CDR3, from cysteine to phenylalanine inclusive. The only DNA kept is the CDR3, 51 bases in frame from the first base. The collaborating institutions used their own protocols to collect whole blood in K2EDTA tubes. For TCRbeta analysis, collaborator samples were shipped as frozen whole blood, as isolated PBMCs, or as DNA extracted from either sample type. Of note for this clone: The antigen it binds to is not known. Base qualities are not recorded, but no much larger clone differs from it by a single base.

TCRbeta CDR3 regions were amplified from genomic DNA by means of the immunoSEQ Assay, a bias-controlled multiplex PCR. Regarding the original processing steps: Nucleated cell counts per sample were estimated from amplification of reference gene primers within the assay. Sequence reads were collapsed and filtered to measure the absolute abundance of every unique TCRbeta CDR3 rearrangement. For each sample, productive Simpson clonality was calculated as the square root of Simpson's diversity index across productive rearrangements. TCRdb carries this immuneACCESS record with in-frame sequences only. Its versions omit some clonotypes, under half of them owing to an unresolved V gene in the studies checked, with the rest unexplained. Clonal size and the V and J genes are those of that table, whereas D and trimming came from the DNA. In this sample the table shows 150,000 to 200,000 clones, 86% of which occur a single time. The top ten clones comprise roughly 3.3% of the sample.

Study-wide findings and limitations: The quantity of clinical and demographic metadata differed by source and by participant and was supplied without curation.

The sequenced sample consisted of peripheral blood. The TCR originated in a man aged 65 to 85 with acute or convalescent COVID-19. The V gene is TRBV5-4 and the J gene is TRBJ2-5; 10 nucleotides in the junction match TRBD2. The bases are TGTGCCAGCAGCTTGGGCCTTAGCGGGAGGCCCCAAGAGACCCAGTACTTC. Translated, it reads CASSLGLSGRPQETQYF.